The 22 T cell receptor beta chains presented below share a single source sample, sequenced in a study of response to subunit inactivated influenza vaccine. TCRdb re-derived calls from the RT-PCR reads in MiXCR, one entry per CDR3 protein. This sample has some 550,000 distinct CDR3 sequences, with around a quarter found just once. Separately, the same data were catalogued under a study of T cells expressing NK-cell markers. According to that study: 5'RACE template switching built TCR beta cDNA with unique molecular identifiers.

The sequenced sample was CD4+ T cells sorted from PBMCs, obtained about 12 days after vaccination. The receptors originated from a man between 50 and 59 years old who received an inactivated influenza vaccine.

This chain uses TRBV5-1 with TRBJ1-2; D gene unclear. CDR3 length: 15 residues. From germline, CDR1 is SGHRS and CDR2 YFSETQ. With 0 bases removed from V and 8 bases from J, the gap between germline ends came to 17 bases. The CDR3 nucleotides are TGCGCCAGCAGCTTGGCAAAGGATCCCACGGGCGGCTACACCTTC. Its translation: CASSLAKDPTGGYTF.

The CDR3 loop is CASSLGVRVLNTGELFF. Written as DNA, the CDR3 is TGTGCCAGCAGCTTAGGGGTACGCGTCCTGAACACCGGGGAGCTGTTTTTT. The gene calls are TRBV11-2 and TRBJ2-2; D unresolved. The CDR3 has 17 residues. V lost 1 base to trimming and J lost 1 base, with 13 bases between them. Germline CDR1 reads SGHAT; CDR2 reads FQNNGV.

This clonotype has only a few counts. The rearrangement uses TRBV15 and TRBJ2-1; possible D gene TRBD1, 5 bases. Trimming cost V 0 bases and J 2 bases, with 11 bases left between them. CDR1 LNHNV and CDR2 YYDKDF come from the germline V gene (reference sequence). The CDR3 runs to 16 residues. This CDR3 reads CATSRDRGRTYNEQFF. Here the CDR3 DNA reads TGTGCCACCAGCAGAGATAGGGGCAGGACCTACAATGAGCAGTTCTTC. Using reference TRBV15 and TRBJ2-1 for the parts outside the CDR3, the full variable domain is DAMVIQNPRYQVTQFGKPVTLSCSQTLNHNVMYWYQQKSSQAPKLLFHYYDKDFNNEADTPDNFQSRRPNTSFCFLDIRSPGLGDTAMYLCATSRDRGRTYNEQFFGPGTRLTVL.

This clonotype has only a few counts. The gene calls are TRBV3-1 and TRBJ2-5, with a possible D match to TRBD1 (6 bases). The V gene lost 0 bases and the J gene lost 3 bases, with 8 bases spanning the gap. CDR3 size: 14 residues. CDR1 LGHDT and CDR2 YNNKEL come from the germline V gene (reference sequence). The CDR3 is CASSQERGKETQYF. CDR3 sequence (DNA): TGTGCCAGCAGCCAAGAGAGGGGGAAAGAGACCCAGTACTTC.

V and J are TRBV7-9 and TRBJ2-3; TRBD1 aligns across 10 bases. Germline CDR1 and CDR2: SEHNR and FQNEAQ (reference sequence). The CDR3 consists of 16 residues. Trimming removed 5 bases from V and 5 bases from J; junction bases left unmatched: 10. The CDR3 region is CASSTLTGGAGDTQYF. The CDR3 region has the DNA TGTGCCAGCAGCACCCTGACAGGGGGCGCGGGAGATACGCAGTATTTT.

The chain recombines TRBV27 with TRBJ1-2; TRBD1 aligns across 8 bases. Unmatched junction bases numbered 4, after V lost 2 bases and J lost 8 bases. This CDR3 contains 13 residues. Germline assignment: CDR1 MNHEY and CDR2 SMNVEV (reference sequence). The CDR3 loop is CASSLVQGAGYTF. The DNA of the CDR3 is TGTGCCAGCAGTTTAGTGCAGGGGGCAGGCTACACCTTC.

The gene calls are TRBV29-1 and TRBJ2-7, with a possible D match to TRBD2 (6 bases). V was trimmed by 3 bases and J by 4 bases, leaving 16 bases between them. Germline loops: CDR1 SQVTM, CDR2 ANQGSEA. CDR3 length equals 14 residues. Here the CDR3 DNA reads TGCAGCGTTGAGGCGGGGTATGGAGCTTACGAGCAGTACTTC. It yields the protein CSVEAGYGAYEQYF.

The CDR3 is CASSEGVGNSPLHF. CDR3 nucleotide sequence: TGTGCCAGCTCGGAGGGGGTGGGAAATTCACCCCTCCACTTT. The chain joins TRBV11-2 to TRBJ1-6; the D gene is possibly TRBD1 (6 bases). Trimming stripped 8 bases from V and 7 bases from J, with 15 bases between. Germline loops: CDR1 SGHAT, CDR2 FQNNGV. The CDR3 covers 14 residues.

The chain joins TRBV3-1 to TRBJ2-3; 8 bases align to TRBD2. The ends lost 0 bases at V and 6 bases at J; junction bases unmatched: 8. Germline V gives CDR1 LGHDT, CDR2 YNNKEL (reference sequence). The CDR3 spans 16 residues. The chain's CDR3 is CASSQEGAGAWDTQYF. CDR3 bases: TGTGCCAGCAGCCAAGAAGGAGCGGGAGCATGGGATACGCAGTATTTT.

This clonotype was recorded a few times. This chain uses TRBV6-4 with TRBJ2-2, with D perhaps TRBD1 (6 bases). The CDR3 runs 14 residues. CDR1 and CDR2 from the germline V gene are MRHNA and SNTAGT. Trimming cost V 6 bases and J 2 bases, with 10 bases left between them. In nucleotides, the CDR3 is TGTGCCAGCAGACCAGGGGACAACACCGGGGAGCTGTTTTTT. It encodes CASRPGDNTGELFF.

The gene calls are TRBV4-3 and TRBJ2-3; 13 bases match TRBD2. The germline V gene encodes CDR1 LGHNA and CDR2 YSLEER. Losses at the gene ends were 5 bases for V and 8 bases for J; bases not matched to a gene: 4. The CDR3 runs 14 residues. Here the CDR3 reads CASSGLAGASTQYF. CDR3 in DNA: TGCGCCAGCAGCGGACTAGCGGGAGCCTCTACGCAGTATTTT.

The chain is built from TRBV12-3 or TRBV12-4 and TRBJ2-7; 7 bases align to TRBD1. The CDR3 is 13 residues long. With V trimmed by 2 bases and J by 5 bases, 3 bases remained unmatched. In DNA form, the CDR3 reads TGTGCCAGCAGTTTAAAGGGGACAGACGAGCAGTACTTC. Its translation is CASSLKGTDEQYF.

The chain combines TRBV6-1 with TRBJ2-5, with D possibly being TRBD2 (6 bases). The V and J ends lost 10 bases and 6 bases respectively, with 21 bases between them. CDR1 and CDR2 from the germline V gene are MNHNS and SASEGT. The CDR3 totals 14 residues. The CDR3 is CATRGIPGLKTQYF. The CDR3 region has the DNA TGTGCCACCCGGGGGATTCCGGGGCTGAAGACCCAGTACTTC.

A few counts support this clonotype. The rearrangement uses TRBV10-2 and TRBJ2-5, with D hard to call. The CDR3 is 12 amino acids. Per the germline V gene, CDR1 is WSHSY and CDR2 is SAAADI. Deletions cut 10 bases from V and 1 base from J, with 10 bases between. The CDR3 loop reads CATGRLQETQYF. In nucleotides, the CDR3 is TGCGCCACAGGACGCCTCCAAGAGACCCAGTACTTC.

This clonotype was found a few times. The CDR3 reads CSARGSSGSPNEQFF. CDR3 in DNA: TGCAGTGCTAGAGGCTCTAGCGGGAGTCCCAATGAGCAGTTCTTC. The V gene is TRBV20-1, the J gene TRBJ2-1; 10 bases map to TRBD2. Per the germline V gene, CDR1 is DFQATT and CDR2 is SNEGSKA (reference sequence). The CDR3 extends over 15 amino acids. The V segment lost 1 base and the J segment 6 bases; nucleotides outside the gene matches: 6.

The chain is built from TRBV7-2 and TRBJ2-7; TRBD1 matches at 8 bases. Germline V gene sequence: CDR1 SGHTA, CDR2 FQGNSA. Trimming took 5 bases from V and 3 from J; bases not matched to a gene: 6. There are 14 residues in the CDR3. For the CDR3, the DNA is TGTGCCAGCAGCGTCGGGACAGGTTTCTACGAGCAGTACTTC. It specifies CASSVGTGFYEQYF.

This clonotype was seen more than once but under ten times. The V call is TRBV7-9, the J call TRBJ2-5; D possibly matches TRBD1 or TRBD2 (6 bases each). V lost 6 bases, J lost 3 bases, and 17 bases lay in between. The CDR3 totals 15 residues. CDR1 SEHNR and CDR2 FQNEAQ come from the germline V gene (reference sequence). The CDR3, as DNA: TGTGCCAGCAGTTTCCTAGGGGGGAAAAAAGAGACCCAGTACTTC. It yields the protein CASSFLGGKKETQYF.

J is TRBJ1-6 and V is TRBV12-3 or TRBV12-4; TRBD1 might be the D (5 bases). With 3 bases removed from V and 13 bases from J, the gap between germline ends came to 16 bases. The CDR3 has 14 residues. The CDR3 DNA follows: TGTGCCAGCAGTTTCAACGAGGGGAAGGCTCCCCTCCACTTT. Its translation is CASSFNEGKAPLHF.

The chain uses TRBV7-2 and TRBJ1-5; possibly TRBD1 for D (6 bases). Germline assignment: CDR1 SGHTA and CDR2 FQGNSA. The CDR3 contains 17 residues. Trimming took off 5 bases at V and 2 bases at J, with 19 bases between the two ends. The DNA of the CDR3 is TGTGCCAGCAGCCCTTTCCCAACAGGGTTGGGCAATCAGCCCCAGCATTTT. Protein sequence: CASSPFPTGLGNQPQHF.

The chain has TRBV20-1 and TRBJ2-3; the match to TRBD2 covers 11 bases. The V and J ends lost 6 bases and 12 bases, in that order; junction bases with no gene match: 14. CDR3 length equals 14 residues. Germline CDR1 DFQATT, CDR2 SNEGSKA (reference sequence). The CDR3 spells CSAPTSGGNKNQYF. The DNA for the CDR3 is TGCAGTGCCCCCACTAGCGGGGGAAACAAGAATCAGTATTTT.

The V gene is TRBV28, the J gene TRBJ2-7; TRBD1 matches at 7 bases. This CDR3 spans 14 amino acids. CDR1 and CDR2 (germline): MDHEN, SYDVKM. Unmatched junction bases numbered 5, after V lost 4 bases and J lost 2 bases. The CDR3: CASSSGQPPYEQYF. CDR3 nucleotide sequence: TGTGCCAGCAGTTCGGGACAGCCGCCCTACGAGCAGTACTTC.

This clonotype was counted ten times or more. As DNA, the CDR3 is TGTGCCACGTTAATAAGGGGGGGGCCGAGTAATGAGCAGTTCTTC. Its protein product is CATLIRGGPSNEQFF. This chain uses TRBV2 with TRBJ2-1; perhaps TRBD2 as D (7 bases). The germline CDR1 and CDR2 sequences are SNHLY and FYNNEI. Deletions cut 10 bases from V and 7 bases from J, with 23 bases between. The CDR3 totals 15 residues. The full variable domain, its missing parts supplied by reference TRBV2 and TRBJ2-1, is EPEVTQTPSHQVTQMGQEVILRCVPISNHLYFYWYRQILGQKVEFLVSFYNNEISEKSEIFDDQFSVERPDGSNFTLKIRSTKLEDSAMYFCATLIRGGPSNEQFFGPGTRLTVL.